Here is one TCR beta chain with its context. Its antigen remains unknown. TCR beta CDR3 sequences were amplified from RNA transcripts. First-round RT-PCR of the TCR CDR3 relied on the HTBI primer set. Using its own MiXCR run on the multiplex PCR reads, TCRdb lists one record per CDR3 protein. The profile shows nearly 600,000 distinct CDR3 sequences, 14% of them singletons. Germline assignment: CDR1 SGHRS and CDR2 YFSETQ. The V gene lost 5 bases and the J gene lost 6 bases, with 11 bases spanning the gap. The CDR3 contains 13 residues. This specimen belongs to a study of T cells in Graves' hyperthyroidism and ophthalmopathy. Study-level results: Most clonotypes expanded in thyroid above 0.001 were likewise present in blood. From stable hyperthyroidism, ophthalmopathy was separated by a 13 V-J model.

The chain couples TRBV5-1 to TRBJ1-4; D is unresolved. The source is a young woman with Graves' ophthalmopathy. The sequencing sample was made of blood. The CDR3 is CASRGEGHEKLFF. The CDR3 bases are TGCGCCAGCAGAGGAGAGGGTCATGAAAAACTGTTTTTT.